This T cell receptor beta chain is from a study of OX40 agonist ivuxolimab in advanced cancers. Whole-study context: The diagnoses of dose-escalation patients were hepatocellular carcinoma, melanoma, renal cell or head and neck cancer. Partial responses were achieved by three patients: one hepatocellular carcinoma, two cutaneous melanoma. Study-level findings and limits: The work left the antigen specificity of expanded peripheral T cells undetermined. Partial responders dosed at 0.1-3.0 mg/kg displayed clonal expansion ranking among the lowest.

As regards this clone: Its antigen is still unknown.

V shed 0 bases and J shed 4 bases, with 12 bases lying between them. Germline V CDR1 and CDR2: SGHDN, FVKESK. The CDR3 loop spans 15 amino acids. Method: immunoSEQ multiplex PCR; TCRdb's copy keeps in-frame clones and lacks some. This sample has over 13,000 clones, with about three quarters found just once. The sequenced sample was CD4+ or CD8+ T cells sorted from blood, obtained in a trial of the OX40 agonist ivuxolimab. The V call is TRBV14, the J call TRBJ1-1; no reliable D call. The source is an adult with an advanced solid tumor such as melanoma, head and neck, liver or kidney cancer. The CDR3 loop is CASSQDFLTVTEAFF. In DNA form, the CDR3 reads TGTGCCAGCAGCCAAGATTTTTTGACGGTCACTGAAGCTTTCTTT.